One sample yielded the 28 T cell receptor beta chains listed below, sequenced in a study of OX40 agonist ivuxolimab in advanced cancers. Profiling relied on immunoSEQ multiplex PCR, and the TCRdb table lists in-frame clones only, not all of them. This sample has about 96,000 clones, with around 80% found just once. Sequencing used CD4+ or CD8+ T cells sorted from blood, obtained in a trial of the OX40 agonist ivuxolimab. These receptors were taken from an adult with an advanced solid tumor such as melanoma, head and neck, liver or kidney cancer.

In the case of this clone: The CDR3 carries no conserved terminal phenylalanine or tryptophan, so it likely arises from a read error. This sequence joins TRBV14 and TRBJ2-7; the D gene is possibly TRBD1 (6 bases). V was cut by 8 bases and J by 1 base, with 12 bases left in between. Germline-derived CDR1 and CDR2 are SGHDN and FVKESK. The CDR3 runs 13 residues. The CDR3 nucleotides read TGTGCCAGCCTAAGGGACATGTCCTACGAGCAGTACCTC. Translated: CASLRDMSYEQYL.

The sample holds one count of this clone. The chain combines TRBV19 with TRBJ1-5; D perhaps matches TRBD1 (5 bases). This CDR3 contains 12 residues. Between the trimmed V and J ends, which lost 6 bases and 4 bases, there was a span of 7 bases. Germline-derived CDR1 and CDR2 are LNHDA and SQIVND (reference sequence). The CDR3 here is CASRWGNQPQHF. For the CDR3, the DNA is TGTGCCAGTAGATGGGGGAATCAGCCCCAGCATTTT.

This chain links TRBV6-1 with TRBJ2-7; D is unclear. Trimming cost V 5 bases and J 0 bases, with 11 bases left between them. The CDR3 has 14 residues. Germline V gives CDR1 MNHNS, CDR2 SASEGT. The CDR3: CASSWDSNSYEQYF. The CDR3 nucleotides are TGTGCCAGCAGTTGGGATTCTAACTCCTACGAGCAGTACTTC.

To note about this clone: The sample carries other DNA sequences with the same CDR3. The rearrangement uses TRBV6-5 and TRBJ1-4, with a weak D call TRBD1 (5 bases). V was clipped by 6 bases and J by 4 bases, with 12 bases between them. The germline V gene has CDR1 MNHEY and CDR2 SVGAGI. The CDR3 totals 14 residues. The CDR3 is CASSPRGSNEKLFF. CDR3 coding DNA: TGTGCCAGCAGCCCCCGGGGGAGTAATGAAAAACTGTTTTTT.

The rearrangement links TRBV11-2 to TRBJ2-3; D gene unclear. V shed 4 bases and J shed 5 bases, with 16 bases lying between them. Germline V gene sequence: CDR1 SGHAT, CDR2 FQNNGV. This CDR3 is 15 amino acids long. The CDR3 region has the DNA TGTGCCAGCAGCTCCCGTCGGAACTCCGAAGATACGCAGTATTTT. This encodes CASSSRRNSEDTQYF.

The gene calls are TRBV2 and TRBJ1-2; D is possibly TRBD1 (6 bases). The germline CDR1 and CDR2 sequences are SNHLY and FYNNEI. The CDR3 extends over 20 amino acids. The V and J ends lost 4 bases and 4 bases respectively, with 31 bases between them. In DNA, the CDR3 is TGTGCCAGCAGTGGGGGAAGCGGTCCGAAGACAGGCGGCGGGGTCTATGGCTACACCTTC. Its protein is CASSGGSGPKTGGGVYGYTF.

V is TRBV29-1 and J is TRBJ1-6, with TRBD1 matching 7 bases. The CDR3 consists of 19 residues. The germline V gene has CDR1 SQVTM and CDR2 ANQGSEA. Unmatched junction bases numbered 18, after V lost 3 bases and J lost 4 bases. The CDR3: CSVEGHRGAGGPYNSPLHF. The DNA of the CDR3 is TGCAGCGTTGAGGGACACAGGGGCGCCGGAGGCCCTTATAATTCACCCCTCCACTTT. Looking up the rest from reference TRBV29-1 and TRBJ1-6 gives the full variable domain: SAVISQKPSRDICQRGTSLTIQCQVDSQVTMMFWYRQQPGQSLTLIATANQGSEATYESGFVIDKFPISRPNLTFSTLTVSNMSPEDSSIYLCSVEGHRGAGGPYNSPLHFGNGTRLTVT.

There are a few counts of this clone. This rearrangement joins TRBV2 to TRBJ1-1; 9 nucleotides match TRBD1. The J segment lost 4 bases and the V segment lost 11 bases, leaving 8 bases of the junction unmatched. Germline V CDR1 and CDR2: SNHLY, FYNNEI. CDR3 length: 13 amino acids. This CDR3 is CAARQGVSTEAFF. Here the CDR3 DNA reads TGTGCCGCCCGACAGGGGGTGAGCACTGAAGCTTTCTTT.

The chain uses TRBV6-1 and TRBJ2-1, with D possibly TRBD2 on 6 matching bases. The germline V gene encodes CDR1 MNHNS and CDR2 SASEGT. Trimming removed 4 bases from V and 5 bases from J, with 15 bases in between. The CDR3 runs 15 residues. The CDR3 sequence is CASSGGGVGDNEQFF. Here the CDR3 DNA reads TGTGCCAGCAGTGGAGGAGGGGTTGGGGACAATGAGCAGTTCTTC.

The chain has TRBV7-8 and TRBJ2-7, with D possibly TRBD2 on 6 matching bases. V was shortened by 0 bases and J by 0 bases, with 9 bases between the two germline ends. Germline lookup yields CDR1 SGHVS and CDR2 FQNEAQ. The CDR3 extends over 15 amino acids. CDR3 bases: TGTGCCAGCAGCTTAGCAATGGGGGGCTCCTACGAGCAGTACTTC. Encoded protein: CASSLAMGGSYEQYF.

V gene TRBV9 combines with J gene TRBJ2-7, with 9 bases that match TRBD2. The CDR3 consists of 15 residues. Germline V lookup: CDR1 SGDLS, CDR2 YYNGEE. The V segment lost 1 base and the J segment 0 bases; nucleotides outside the gene matches: 2. This CDR3 reads CASSVSGGHSYEQYF. Written as DNA, the CDR3 is TGTGCCAGCAGCGTAAGCGGGGGGCACTCCTACGAGCAGTACTTC.

V is TRBV5-1 and J is TRBJ2-7, with TRBD1 matching over 8 bases. This CDR3 spans 18 amino acids. Germline V gives CDR1 SGHRS, CDR2 YFSETQ. Trimming took 4 bases from V and 6 from J; bases not matched to a gene: 21. CDR3 in amino acids: CASSPGQGANFRGGEQYF. In DNA form, the CDR3 reads TGCGCCAGCAGCCCAGGCCAGGGGGCAAACTTCAGGGGAGGCGAGCAGTACTTC.

The chain joins TRBV7-2 to TRBJ2-7; D is perhaps TRBD2 (5 bases). V was trimmed by 0 bases and J by 2 bases, leaving 8 bases between them. Germline V CDR1 and CDR2: SGHTA, FQGNSA. CDR3 size: 14 residues. The CDR3 spells CASSLAGGPYEQYF. CDR3 DNA sequence: TGTGCCAGCAGCTTAGCAGGAGGTCCCTACGAGCAGTACTTC. Full variable domain (remainder filled in from reference TRBV7-2 and TRBJ2-7): GAGVSQSPSNKVTEKGKDVELRCDPISGHTALYWYRQSLGQGLEFLIYFQGNSAPDKSGLPSDRFSAERTGGSVSTLTIQRTQQEDSAVYLCASSLAGGPYEQYFGPGTRLTVT.

This clone was seen a handful of times. The genes are TRBV5-1 and TRBJ1-6; the D gene is possibly TRBD1 (5 bases). The CDR3 covers 12 residues. V dropped 7 bases and J dropped 10 bases, with 12 bases sitting between them. Germline CDR1 and CDR2: SGHRS and YFSETQ. CDR3 bases: TGCGCCAGCTCCCCCGGGACCTCACCCCTCCACTTT. Translated, it gives CASSPGTSPLHF.

The chain carries TRBV4-2 and TRBJ2-7; D ambiguous. Looked up from germline, CDR1 is LGHNA and CDR2 is YNFKEQ. CDR3 length: 12 amino acids. Trimming left V 0 bases short and J 2 bases short, with 2 bases between. The CDR3 spells CASSQDTYEQYF. The CDR3 DNA is TGTGCCAGCAGCCAAGATACCTACGAGCAGTACTTC.

J is TRBJ1-1 and V is TRBV6-5; 8 bases line up with TRBD1. Germline V gives CDR1 MNHEY, CDR2 SVGAGI. V dropped 2 bases and J dropped 4; count of bases not matched to a gene: 6. The CDR3 is 15 amino acids. In DNA form, the CDR3 reads TGTGCCAGCAGTTACCAAATCGGACAGGGCACTGAAGCTTTCTTT. Protein: CASSYQIGQGTEAFF.

This chain links TRBV7-9 with TRBJ2-7; a possible D gene is TRBD2 (6 bases). The germline CDR1 and CDR2 sequences are SEHNR and FQNEAQ (reference sequence). This CDR3 comprises 12 residues. Trimming shortened V by 5 bases and J by 6 bases, and 11 bases separated the two germline ends. The CDR3 nucleotides are TGTGCCAGCAGCACGGAAGCGGGCGAGCAGTACTTC. Its protein is CASSTEAGEQYF.

This clone was recorded once. The rearrangement uses TRBV2 and TRBJ1-3; no reliable D call. The CDR3 has 17 amino acids. The germline V and J ends were trimmed by 2 bases and 0 bases, with 14 bases remaining between them. Germline values: CDR1 SNHLY, CDR2 FYNNEI. The CDR3 loop reads CASSESRVPLSGNTIYF. The CDR3 nucleotides read TGTGCCAGCAGTGAATCGAGGGTTCCACTCTCTGGAAACACCATATATTTT.

The chain recombines TRBV19 with TRBJ1-1; D unclear. CDR1 and CDR2 (germline): LNHDA, SQIVND (reference sequence). There are 15 residues in the CDR3. V lost 3 bases and J lost 1, with 12 bases in between. CDR3 sequence: CASSILRAGNTEAFF. The CDR3 DNA is TGTGCCAGTAGTATCCTCCGAGCAGGGAACACTGAAGCTTTCTTT.

The chain links TRBV14 to TRBJ2-5; D unresolved. Germline CDR1 reads SGHDN; CDR2 reads FVKESK. This CDR3 spans 15 amino acids. V was trimmed by 0 bases and J by 1 base, leaving 9 bases between them. DNA of the CDR3: TGTGCCAGCAGCCAAGAGGTTCTACCCCAAGAGACCCAGTACTTC. This gives the protein CASSQEVLPQETQYF.

This chain links TRBV4-2 with TRBJ2-7, with TRBD2 matching 8 bases. This CDR3 has 17 residues. Germline V gives CDR1 LGHNA, CDR2 YNFKEQ. The V segment lost 0 bases and the J segment 4 bases; nucleotides outside the gene matches: 11. CDR3: CASSQEEAGDRGYEQYF. The CDR3 bases are TGTGCCAGCAGCCAAGAGGAAGCGGGGGACCGGGGTTACGAGCAGTACTTC.

This chain links TRBV6-5 with TRBJ2-3, with 8 bases fitting TRBD2. V trimming: 5 bases; J trimming: 6 bases; junction bases outside the gene matches: 10. The CDR3 has 15 amino acids. Per the germline V gene, CDR1 is MNHEY and CDR2 is SVGAGI. The CDR3: CASSAGGGRRDTQYF. Written as DNA, the CDR3 is TGTGCCAGCAGTGCCGGGGGGGGCCGGAGGGATACGCAGTATTTT.

This sequence joins TRBV5-6 and TRBJ1-4; 7 nucleotides line up with TRBD1. Germline V gene data show CDR1 as SGHDT and CDR2 as YYEEEE. The junction had 10 bases not matched to a gene; V was cut back by 4 bases and J by 4 bases. CDR3 size: 16 residues. CDR3 nucleotide sequence: TGTGCCAGCAGCCGGACAGGCTTGGACCTTAATGAAAAACTGTTTTTT. Protein sequence: CASSRTGLDLNEKLFF.

V usage is TRBV11-2 and J usage is TRBJ1-3, with 8 bases aligning to TRBD1. The CDR3 consists of 15 residues. The V gene end was trimmed by 5 bases and the J gene end by 4 bases; junction bases not matched to a gene: 7. Germline V gene lookup returns CDR1 SGHAT and CDR2 FQNNGV. The CDR3 DNA is TGTGCCAGCAGCCACCCGACAGGGGACGGAAACACCATATATTTT. Encoded protein: CASSHPTGDGNTIYF. Full variable domain (missing parts from reference TRBV11-2 and TRBJ1-3): EAGVAQSPRYKIIEKRQSVAFWCNPISGHATLYWYQQILGQGPKLLIQFQNNGVVDDSQLPKDRFSAERLKGVDSTLKIQPAKLEDSAVYLCASSHPTGDGNTIYFGEGSWLTVV.

Here the CDR3 reads CASSEPDPSGNTIYF. CDR3 sequence (DNA): TGTGCCAGCAGTGAACCGGATCCCTCTGGAAACACCATATATTTT. The J gene is TRBJ1-3, the V gene TRBV2; D unresolved. Deletions cut 2 bases from V and 0 bases from J, with 8 bases between. The CDR3 loop spans 15 amino acids. Germline CDR1 and CDR2: SNHLY and FYNNEI.

This clone has just one count. A much larger clone is a single base away; this may be a read error. The chain is built from TRBV21-1 and TRBJ1-5; TRBD1, the table's D call, was not compared with the DNA. TRBV21-1 is noted as a pseudogene. CDR3 length equals 13 residues. The chain's CDR3 is CASSGQANQPQHF. CDR3 nucleotide sequence: TGTGCCAGCAGCGGACAGGCCAATCAGCCCCAGCATTTT.

Regarding this clone: Additional DNA sequences in this sample encode the identical CDR3. The chain joins TRBV6-6 to TRBJ2-5, with no clear D. Germline-derived CDR1 and CDR2 are MNHNY and SVGAGI (reference sequence). The CDR3 is made up of 10 amino acids. The CDR3 is CASSGETQYF. CDR3 DNA sequence: TGTGCTTCAAGTGGAGAGACCCAGTACTTC.

The chain recombines TRBV7-8 with TRBJ2-2; D unclear. V gave up 5 bases and J gave up 2 bases, with 15 bases separating them. Germline CDR1 reads SGHVS; CDR2 reads FQNEAQ. This CDR3 is 16 amino acids long. In DNA, the CDR3 is TGTGCCAGCAGCCCTAGGGTCCCCTTAAACACCGGGGAGCTGTTTTTT. Amino acids: CASSPRVPLNTGELFF.